This entry is about one TCR beta chain. The antigen remains unidentified. The data belong to a study of cytomegalovirus exposure and HLA in healthy donors. The study, taken as a whole, reports: Another analysis was done later, and it associated 15,000 to 20,000 TCR beta sequences with HLA alleles at 0.05 false discovery rate. As was reported, the HLA-A and HLA-B alleles of most subjects were accurately predicted from TCR beta sequences. Exclusion applied to some V segments, including TRBV6-2 and TRBV6-3, as they were indistinguishable.

Vbeta (60) and Jbeta (13) primers were used in the PCR. Sequenced by immunoSEQ multiplex PCR; TCRdb stores in-frame clones only, minus some. The data show about 59,000 clones, 75% to 85% seen once. This CDR3 contains 14 residues. V lost 1 base and J lost 2, with 9 bases in between. Germline loops: CDR1 SGHVS, CDR2 FQNEAQ. Source material: PBMCs. This rearrangement joins TRBV7-8 to TRBJ2-7; maybe TRBD2 (6 bases). The clonotype was recovered from a woman aged 40 to 50 in good health and CMV-seronegative. CDR3 DNA: TGTGCCAGCAGCTTAGAGGGAGGAACCTACGAGCAGTACTTC. Translated: CASSLEGGTYEQYF.